This TCR beta chain was sequenced in a study of blood T cell repertoires in COVID-19. Study context: There were acute and convalescent COVID-19 samples, and they came from the United States, Italy and Spain.

Trimming took 5 bases from V and 2 from J; bases not matched to a gene: 7. CDR3 length equals 15 residues. Looked up from germline, CDR1 is LGHNA and CDR2 is YNFKEQ. Method: immunoSEQ multiplex PCR; TCRdb's copy keeps in-frame clones and lacks some. Of more than 250,000 clones in the sample, around 83% are singletons; the top ten hold 3.6%. The J gene is TRBJ2-3, the V gene TRBV4-2, with 7 bases aligning to TRBD2. The sequence was collected from a man in his late teens or twenties with active or convalescent COVID-19. Input material: peripheral blood. CDR3: CASSVTSRITDTQYF. The DNA of the CDR3 is TGTGCCAGCAGCGTGACTAGCAGGATCACAGATACGCAGTATTTT.